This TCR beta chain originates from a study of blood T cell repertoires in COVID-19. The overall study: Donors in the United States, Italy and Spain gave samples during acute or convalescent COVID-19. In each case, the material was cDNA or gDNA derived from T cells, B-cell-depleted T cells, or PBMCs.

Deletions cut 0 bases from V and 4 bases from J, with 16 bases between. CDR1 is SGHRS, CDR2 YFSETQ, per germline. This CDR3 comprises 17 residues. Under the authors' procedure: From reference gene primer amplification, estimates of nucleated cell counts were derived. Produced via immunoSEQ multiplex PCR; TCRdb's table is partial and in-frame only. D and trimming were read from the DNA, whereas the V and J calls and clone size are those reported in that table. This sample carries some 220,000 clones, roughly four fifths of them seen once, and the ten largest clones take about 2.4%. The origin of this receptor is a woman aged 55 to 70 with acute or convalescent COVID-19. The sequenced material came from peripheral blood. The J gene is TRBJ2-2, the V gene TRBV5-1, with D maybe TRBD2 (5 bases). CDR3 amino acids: CASSLDPPSLPTGELFF. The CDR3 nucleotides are TGCGCCAGCAGCTTGGATCCTCCTAGCTTACCCACCGGGGAGCTGTTTTTT.